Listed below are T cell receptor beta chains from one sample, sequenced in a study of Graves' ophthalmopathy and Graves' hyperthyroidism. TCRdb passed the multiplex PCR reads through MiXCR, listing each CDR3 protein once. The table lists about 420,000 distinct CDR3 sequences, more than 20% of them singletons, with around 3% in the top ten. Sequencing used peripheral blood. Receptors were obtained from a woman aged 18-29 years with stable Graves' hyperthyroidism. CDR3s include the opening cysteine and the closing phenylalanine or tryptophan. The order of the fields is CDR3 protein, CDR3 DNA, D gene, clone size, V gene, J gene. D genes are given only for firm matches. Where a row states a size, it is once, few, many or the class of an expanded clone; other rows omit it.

CDR3 protein: CASSYSGGDAGELFF
CDR3 DNA: TGTGCCAGCAGTTACTCGGGGGGAGATGCCGGGGAGCTGTTTTTT
D gene: -
clone size: many
V gene: TRBV6-5
J gene: TRBJ2-2

CDR3 protein: CASSEFRVPLNTEAFF
CDR3 DNA: TGTGCCAGCAGTGAATTTCGGGTCCCCCTGAACACTGAAGCTTTCTTT
D gene: -
clone size: many
V gene: TRBV6-1
J gene: TRBJ1-1

CDR3 protein: CASSSPPTAGARETQYF
CDR3 DNA: TGTGCCAGTAGTAGCCCCCCCACTGCGGGGGCTAGGGAGACCCAGTACTTC
D gene: -
clone size: few
V gene: TRBV19
J gene: TRBJ2-5

CDR3 protein: CSGGTIYEQYF
CDR3 DNA: TGCAGCGGGGGGACTATCTACGAGCAGTACTTC
D gene: TRBD2
clone size: many
V gene: TRBV29-1
J gene: TRBJ2-7

CDR3 protein: CSAPTVMNTEAFF
CDR3 DNA: TGCAGTGCCCCCACCGTTATGAACACTGAAGCTTTCTTT
D gene: -
clone size: many
V gene: TRBV20-1
J gene: TRBJ1-1

CDR3 protein: CASRRGLNTGELFF
CDR3 DNA: TGTGCCAGCCGCAGGGGGTTAAACACCGGGGAGCTGTTTTTT
D gene: TRBD1
clone size: -
V gene: TRBV6-1
J gene: TRBJ2-2

CDR3 protein: CASSQRDPNSPLHF
CDR3 DNA: TGTGCCAGCAGTCAGAGGGACCCCAATTCACCCCTCCACTTT
D gene: -
clone size: many
V gene: TRBV12-3/TRBV12-4
J gene: TRBJ1-6

CDR3 protein: CATSMGQGSYEQYF
CDR3 DNA: TGTGCCACCAGCATGGGACAGGGGTCCTACGAGCAGTACTTC
D gene: TRBD1
clone size: many
V gene: TRBV15
J gene: TRBJ2-7

CDR3 protein: CASSISRTEAFF
CDR3 DNA: TGTGCCAGTAGTATTAGTCGAACTGAAGCTTTCTTT
D gene: -
clone size: many
V gene: TRBV19
J gene: TRBJ1-1

CDR3 protein: CASSEVAGGDTGELFF
CDR3 DNA: TGTGCCAGCAGTGAAGTCGCAGGTGGGGACACCGGGGAGCTGTTTTTT
D gene: -
clone size: many
V gene: TRBV2
J gene: TRBJ2-2

CDR3 protein: CASSLQVLRSSYNSPLHF
CDR3 DNA: TGTGCCAGCAGCTTGCAGGTTCTTCGTAGTTCCTATAATTCACCCCTCCACTTT
D gene: -
clone size: many
V gene: TRBV7-9
J gene: TRBJ1-6

CDR3 protein: CASSESTAGVEGGQPQHF
CDR3 DNA: TGTGCCAGCAGTGAATCCACTGCGGGGGTCGAAGGGGGGCAGCCCCAGCATTTT
D gene: -
clone size: many
V gene: TRBV6-1
J gene: TRBJ1-5